This TCR beta chain derives from a study of T cell responses to AZD1222 COVID-19 vaccine. Per germline, CDR1 SGHTA and CDR2 FQGNSA. The V gene lost 2 bases and the J gene lost 11 bases, with 15 bases spanning the gap. The length of the CDR3 is 13 residues. In the case of this clone: Its specificity is not known.

Study results and caveats: Dominant at 160-218 and 743-854, vaccine-associated CD4 TCRs also spanned spike. The study identified only 6 or 7 AZD1222 recipients as seropositive at baseline.

TCRdb's copy holds only in-frame clones and misses some; the assay was immunoSEQ multiplex PCR. Counted here are about 92,000 clones, roughly 90% occurring once; the ten biggest clones make up 22%. The starting material was peripheral blood, obtained on day 0 of AZD1222 vaccination. The sequence derives from an adult in good health. This rearrangement joins TRBV7-2 to TRBJ1-1; D call uncertain. In nucleotides, the CDR3 is TGTGCCAGCAGCTTAATAGAGCGCGTTGGGGCTTTCTTT. It yields the protein CASSLIERVGAFF.